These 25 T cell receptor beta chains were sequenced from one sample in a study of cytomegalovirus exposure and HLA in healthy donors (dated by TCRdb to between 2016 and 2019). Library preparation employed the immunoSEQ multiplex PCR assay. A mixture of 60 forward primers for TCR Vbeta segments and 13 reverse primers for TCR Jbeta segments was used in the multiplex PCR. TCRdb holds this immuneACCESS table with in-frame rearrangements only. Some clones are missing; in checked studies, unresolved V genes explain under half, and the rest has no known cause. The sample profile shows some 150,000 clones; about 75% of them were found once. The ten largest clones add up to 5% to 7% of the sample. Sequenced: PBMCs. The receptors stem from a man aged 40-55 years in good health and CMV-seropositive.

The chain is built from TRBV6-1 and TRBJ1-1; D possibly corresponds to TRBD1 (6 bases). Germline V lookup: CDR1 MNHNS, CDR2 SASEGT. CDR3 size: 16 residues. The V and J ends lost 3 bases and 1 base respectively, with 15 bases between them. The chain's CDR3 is CASSESLGQPNTEAFF. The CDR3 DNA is TGTGCCAGCAGTGAGTCCCTAGGACAGCCGAACACTGAAGCTTTCTTT.

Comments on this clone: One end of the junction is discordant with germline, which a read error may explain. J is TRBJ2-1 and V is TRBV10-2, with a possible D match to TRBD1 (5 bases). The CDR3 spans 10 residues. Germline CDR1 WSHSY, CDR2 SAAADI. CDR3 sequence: CASKGNEQFF. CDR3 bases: TGCGCGAGCAAGGGGAATGAGCAGTTCTTC.

The CDR3 loop is CASSLGRGRLAGNEQFF. CDR3 nucleotides: TGTGCCAGCAGCTTAGGAAGGGGGAGACTAGCGGGAAATGAGCAGTTCTTC. The chain uses TRBV11-2 and TRBJ2-1; 11 bases map to TRBD2. Germline V gene data show CDR1 as SGHAT and CDR2 as FQNNGV. This CDR3 comprises 17 residues. V was clipped by 1 base and J by 7 bases; unmatched bases: 9.

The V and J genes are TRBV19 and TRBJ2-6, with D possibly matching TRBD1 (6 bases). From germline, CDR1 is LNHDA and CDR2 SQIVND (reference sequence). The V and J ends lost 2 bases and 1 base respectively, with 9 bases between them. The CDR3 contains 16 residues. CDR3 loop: CASSINTGSGANVLTF. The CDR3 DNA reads TGTGCCAGTAGTATAAATACAGGGTCTGGGGCCAACGTCCTGACTTTC.

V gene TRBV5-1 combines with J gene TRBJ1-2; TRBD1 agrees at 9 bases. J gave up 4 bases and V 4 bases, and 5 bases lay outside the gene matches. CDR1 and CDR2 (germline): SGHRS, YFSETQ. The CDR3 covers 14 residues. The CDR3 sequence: CASSRGQGSYGYTF. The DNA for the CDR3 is TGCGCCAGCAGCAGGGGACAGGGAAGCTATGGCTACACCTTC.

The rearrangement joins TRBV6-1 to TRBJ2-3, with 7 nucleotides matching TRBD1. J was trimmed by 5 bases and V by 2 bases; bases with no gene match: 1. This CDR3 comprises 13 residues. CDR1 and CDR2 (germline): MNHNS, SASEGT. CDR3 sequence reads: CASSENRGDTQYF. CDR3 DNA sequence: TGTGCCAGCAGTGAAAACAGGGGAGATACGCAGTATTTT.

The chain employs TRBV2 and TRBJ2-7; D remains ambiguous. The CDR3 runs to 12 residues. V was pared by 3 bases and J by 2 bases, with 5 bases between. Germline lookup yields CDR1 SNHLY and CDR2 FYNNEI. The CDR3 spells CASSDDTYEQYF. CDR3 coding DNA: TGTGCCAGCAGTGATGACACCTACGAGCAGTACTTC.

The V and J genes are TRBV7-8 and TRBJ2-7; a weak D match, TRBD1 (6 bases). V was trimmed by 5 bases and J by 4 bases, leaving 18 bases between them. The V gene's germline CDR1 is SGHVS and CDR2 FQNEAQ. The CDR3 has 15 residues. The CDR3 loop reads CASSPRAGVVYEQYF. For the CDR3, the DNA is TGTGCCAGCAGCCCCCGGGCAGGGGTGGTTTACGAGCAGTACTTC.

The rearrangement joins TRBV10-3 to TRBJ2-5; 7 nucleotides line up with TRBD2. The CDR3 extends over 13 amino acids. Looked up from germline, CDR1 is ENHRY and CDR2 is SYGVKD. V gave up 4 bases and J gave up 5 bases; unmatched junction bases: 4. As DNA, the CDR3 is TGTGCCATCAGTGCGTCCGGGGGGGAGACCCAGTACTTC. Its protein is CAISASGGETQYF.

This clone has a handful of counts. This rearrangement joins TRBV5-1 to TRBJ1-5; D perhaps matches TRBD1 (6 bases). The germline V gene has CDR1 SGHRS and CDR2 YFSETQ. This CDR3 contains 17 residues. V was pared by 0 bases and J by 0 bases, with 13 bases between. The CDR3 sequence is CASSLGAGGYSNQPQHF. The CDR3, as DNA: TGCGCCAGCAGCTTGGGGGCTGGGGGCTATAGCAATCAGCCCCAGCATTTT.

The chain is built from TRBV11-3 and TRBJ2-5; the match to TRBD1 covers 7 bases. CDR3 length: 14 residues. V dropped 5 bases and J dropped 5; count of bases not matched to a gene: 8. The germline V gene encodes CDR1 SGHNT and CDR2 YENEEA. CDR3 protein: CASSATGFSETQYF. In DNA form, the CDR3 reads TGTGCCAGCAGCGCGACAGGGTTTTCGGAGACCCAGTACTTC.

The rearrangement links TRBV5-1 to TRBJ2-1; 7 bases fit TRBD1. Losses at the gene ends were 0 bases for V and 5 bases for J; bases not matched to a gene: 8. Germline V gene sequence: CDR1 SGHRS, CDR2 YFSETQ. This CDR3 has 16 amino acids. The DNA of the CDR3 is TGCGCCAGCAGCTTGGATTCCGGGACAGCTAACAATGAGCAGTTCTTC. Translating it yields CASSLDSGTANNEQFF.

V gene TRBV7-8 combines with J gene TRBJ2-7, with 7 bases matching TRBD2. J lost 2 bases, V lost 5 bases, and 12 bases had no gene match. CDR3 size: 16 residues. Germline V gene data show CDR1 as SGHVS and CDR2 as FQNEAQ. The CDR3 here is CASSRGEREGTYEQYF. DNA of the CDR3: TGTGCCAGCAGCCGAGGAGAGCGGGAAGGTACCTACGAGCAGTACTTC.

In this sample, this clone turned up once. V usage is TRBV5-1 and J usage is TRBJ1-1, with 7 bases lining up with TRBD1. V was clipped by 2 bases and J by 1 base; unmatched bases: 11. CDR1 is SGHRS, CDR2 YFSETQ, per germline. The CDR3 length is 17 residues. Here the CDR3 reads CASSFAGDRVTNTEAFF. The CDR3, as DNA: TGCGCCAGCAGCTTCGCGGGCGACAGGGTTACGAACACTGAAGCTTTCTTT. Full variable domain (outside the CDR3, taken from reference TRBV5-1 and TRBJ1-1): KAGVTQTPRYLIKTRGQQVTLSCSPISGHRSVSWYQQTPGQGLQFLFEYFSETQRNKGNFPGRFSGRQFSNSRSEMNVSTLELGDSALYLCASSFAGDRVTNTEAFFGQGTRLTVV.

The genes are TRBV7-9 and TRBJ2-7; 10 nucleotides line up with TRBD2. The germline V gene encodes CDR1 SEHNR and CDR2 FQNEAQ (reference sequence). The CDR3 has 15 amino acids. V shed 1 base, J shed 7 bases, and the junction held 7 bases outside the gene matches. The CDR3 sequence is CASSLVIAGGQEQYF. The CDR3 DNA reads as TGTGCCAGCAGCTTAGTCATAGCGGGAGGACAGGAGCAGTACTTC.

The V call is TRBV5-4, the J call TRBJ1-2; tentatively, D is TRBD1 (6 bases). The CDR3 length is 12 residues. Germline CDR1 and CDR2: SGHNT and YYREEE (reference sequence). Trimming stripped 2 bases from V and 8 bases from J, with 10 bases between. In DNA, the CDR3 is TGTGCCAGCAGCTTAACAGGGTACGGCTACACCTTC. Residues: CASSLTGYGYTF.

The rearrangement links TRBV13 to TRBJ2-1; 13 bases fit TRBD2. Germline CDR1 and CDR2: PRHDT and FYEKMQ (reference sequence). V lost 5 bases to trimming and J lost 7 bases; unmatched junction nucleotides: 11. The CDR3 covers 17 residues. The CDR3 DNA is TGTGCCAGCAGCCTGGGACTAGCGGGACACCCCTGGAATGAGCAGTTCTTC. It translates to CASSLGLAGHPWNEQFF.

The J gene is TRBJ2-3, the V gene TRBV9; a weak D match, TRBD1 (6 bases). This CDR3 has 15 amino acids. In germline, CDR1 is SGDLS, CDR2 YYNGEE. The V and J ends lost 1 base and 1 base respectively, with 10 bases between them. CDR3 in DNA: TGTGCCAGCAGCGTACAGGGGTGGGGCACAGATACGCAGTATTTT. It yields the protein CASSVQGWGTDTQYF.

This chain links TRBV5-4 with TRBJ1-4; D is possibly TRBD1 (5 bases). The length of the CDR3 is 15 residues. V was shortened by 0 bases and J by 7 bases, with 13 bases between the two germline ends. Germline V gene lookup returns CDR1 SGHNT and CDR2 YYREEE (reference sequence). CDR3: CASSLDSGGGEKLFF. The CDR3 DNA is TGTGCCAGCAGCTTGGATTCCGGGGGAGGTGAAAAACTGTTTTTT.

The CDR3 DNA reads TGTGCCAGCAGCTTAATGACAGGTCGAAACACTGAAGCTTTCTTT. The encoded protein is CASSLMTGRNTEAFF. This sequence joins TRBV11-3 and TRBJ1-1; a possible D gene is TRBD1 (6 bases). The V end was cut by 2 bases, the J end by 2 bases, with 12 bases between. Germline loops: CDR1 SGHNT, CDR2 YENEEA. The CDR3 sequence is 15 residues long.

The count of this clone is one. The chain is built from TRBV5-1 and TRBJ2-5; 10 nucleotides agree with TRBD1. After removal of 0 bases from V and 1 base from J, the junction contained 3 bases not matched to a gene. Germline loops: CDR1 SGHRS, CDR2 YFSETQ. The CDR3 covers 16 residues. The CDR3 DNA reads TGCGCCAGCAGCTTGGCCGGGACAGGGGCCCAAGAGACCCAGTACTTC. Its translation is CASSLAGTGAQETQYF.

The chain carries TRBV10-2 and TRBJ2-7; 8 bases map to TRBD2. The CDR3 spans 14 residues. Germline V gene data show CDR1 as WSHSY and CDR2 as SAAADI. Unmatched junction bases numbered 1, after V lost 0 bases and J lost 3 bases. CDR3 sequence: CASSESGLGYEQYF. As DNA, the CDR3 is TGCGCCAGCAGTGAGTCGGGACTAGGCTACGAGCAGTACTTC.

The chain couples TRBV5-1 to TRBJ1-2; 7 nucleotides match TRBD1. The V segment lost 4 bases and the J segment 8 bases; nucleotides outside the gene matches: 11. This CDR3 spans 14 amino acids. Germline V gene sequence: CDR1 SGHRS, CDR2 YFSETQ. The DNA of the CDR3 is TGCGCCAGCAGCAGGACGACAGGGTCGGGCGGCTACACCTTC. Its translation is CASSRTTGSGGYTF.

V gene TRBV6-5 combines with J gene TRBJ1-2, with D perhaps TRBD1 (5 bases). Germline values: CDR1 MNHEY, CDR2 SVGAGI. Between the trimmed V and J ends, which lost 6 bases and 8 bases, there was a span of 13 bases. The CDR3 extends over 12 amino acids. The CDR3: CASRAAGRGYTF. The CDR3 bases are TGTGCCAGCAGAGCCGCAGGGCGCGGCTACACCTTC.

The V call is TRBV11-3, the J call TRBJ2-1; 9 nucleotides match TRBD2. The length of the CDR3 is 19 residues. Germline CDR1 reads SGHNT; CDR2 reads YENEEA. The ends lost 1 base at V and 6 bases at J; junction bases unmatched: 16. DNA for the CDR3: TGTGCCAGCAGCTTAGGGGCTAGCGGGATGGGGAGGGTGGGCAATGAGCAGTTCTTC. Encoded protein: CASSLGASGMGRVGNEQFF.